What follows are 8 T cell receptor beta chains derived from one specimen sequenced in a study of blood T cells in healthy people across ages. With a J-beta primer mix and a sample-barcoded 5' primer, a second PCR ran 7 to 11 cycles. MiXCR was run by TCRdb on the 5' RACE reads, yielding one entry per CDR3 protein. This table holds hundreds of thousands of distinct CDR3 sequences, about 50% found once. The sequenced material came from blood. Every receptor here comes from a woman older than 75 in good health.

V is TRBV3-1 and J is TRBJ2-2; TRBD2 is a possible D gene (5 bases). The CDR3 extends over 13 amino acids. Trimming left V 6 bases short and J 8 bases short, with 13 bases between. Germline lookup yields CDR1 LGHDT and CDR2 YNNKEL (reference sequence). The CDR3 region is CASSPTGLGELFF. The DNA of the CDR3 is TGTGCCAGCAGTCCCACGGGGTTGGGGGAGCTGTTTTTT.

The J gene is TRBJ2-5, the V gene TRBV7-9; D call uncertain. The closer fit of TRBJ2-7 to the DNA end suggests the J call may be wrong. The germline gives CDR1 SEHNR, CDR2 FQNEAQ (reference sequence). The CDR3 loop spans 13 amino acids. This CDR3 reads CASSFDKSYEQYF. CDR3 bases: TGTGCCAGCAGCTTCGATAAGAGTTACGAGCAGTACTTC.

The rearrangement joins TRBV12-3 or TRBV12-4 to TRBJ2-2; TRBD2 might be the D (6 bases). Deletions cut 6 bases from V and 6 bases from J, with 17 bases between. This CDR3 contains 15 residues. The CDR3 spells CASRYSGTLAGELFF. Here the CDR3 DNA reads TGTGCCAGCAGATATTCCGGGACTCTGGCCGGGGAGCTGTTTTTT.

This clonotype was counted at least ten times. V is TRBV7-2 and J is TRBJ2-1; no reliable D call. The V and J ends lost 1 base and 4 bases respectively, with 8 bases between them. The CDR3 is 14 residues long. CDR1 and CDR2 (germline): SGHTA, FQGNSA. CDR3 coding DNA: TGTGCCAGCAGCTTAGAGATCCGGTACAATGAGCAGTTCTTC. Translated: CASSLEIRYNEQFF.

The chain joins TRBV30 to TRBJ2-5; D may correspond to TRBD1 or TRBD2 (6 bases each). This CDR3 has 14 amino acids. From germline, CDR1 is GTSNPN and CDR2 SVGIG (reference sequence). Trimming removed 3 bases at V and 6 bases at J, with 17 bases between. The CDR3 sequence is CAWRTIRGGKTQYF. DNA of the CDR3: TGTGCCTGGAGGACCATCAGGGGCGGGAAGACCCAGTACTTC.

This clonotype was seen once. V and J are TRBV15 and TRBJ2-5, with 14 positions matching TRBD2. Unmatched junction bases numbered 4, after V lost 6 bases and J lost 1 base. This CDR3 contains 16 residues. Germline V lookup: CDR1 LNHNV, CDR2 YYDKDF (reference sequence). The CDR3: CATSAGLAGGQETQYF. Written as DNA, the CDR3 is TGTGCCACCAGTGCCGGACTAGCGGGGGGCCAAGAGACCCAGTACTTC.

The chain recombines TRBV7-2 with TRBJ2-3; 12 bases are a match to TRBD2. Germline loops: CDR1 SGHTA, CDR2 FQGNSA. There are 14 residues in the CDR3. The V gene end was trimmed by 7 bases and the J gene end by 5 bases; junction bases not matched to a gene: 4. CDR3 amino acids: CASTLAGGVDTQYF. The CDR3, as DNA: TGTGCCAGCACCCTAGCGGGGGGGGTAGATACGCAGTATTTT.

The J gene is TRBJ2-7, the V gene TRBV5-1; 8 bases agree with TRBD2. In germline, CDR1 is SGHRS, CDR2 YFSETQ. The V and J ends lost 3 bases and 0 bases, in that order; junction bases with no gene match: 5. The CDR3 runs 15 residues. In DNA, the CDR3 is TGCGCCAGCAGCTCAAGCGGGGGTCACTCCTACGAGCAGTACTTC. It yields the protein CASSSSGGHSYEQYF.